These T cell receptor beta chains were read from a single sample in a study of regulatory T cells in long-lasting Graves disease. TCRdb processed the multiplex PCR reads anew with MiXCR; each CDR3 protein has one entry. The sample has 540,000 or so distinct CDR3 sequences, 13% seen once. The same sample was also used in a study of T cells in Graves' hyperthyroidism and ophthalmopathy.

The starting material was peripheral blood mononuclear cells (PBMCs), obtained at new diagnosis, from a patient treated with antithyroid drugs. All receptors derive from a man under 40 with Graves disease. The conserved cysteine and the conserved F or W are not part of the CDR3 here.

v_call	j_call	cdr3_aa
TRBV12-3/TRBV12-4	TRBJ2-1	ASSFIYGRPEQF
TRBV7-9	-	ASSLAWGARETQY
TRBV19	TRBJ2-3	ASSISARGADTQY
TRBV29-1	TRBJ2-3	SVDGWGRGAQY
TRBV5-1	TRBJ2-7	ASSPGLANSEQY
TRBV20-1	TRBJ2-5	SAPLSLAGGRETQY
TRBV20-1	TRBJ2-7	SASGSFAGSEGYEQY
TRBV20-1	TRBJ2-7	SADPGTSGSNYEQY
TRBV20-1	TRBJ2-1	SAPSLLDYNEQF
TRBV20-1	TRBJ1-6	SAREGQGWGNSPLH
TRBV20-1	TRBJ2-7	GLGSYEQY
TRBV5-1	TRBJ2-2	ASSAKGRTNTGELF
TRBV6-1	TRBJ1-2	ASTEQGTHYGYT
TRBV24-1	TRBJ2-3	ATSGPLAGTDTQY
TRBV27	TRBJ2-1	ASSSLVFKGDEQF
TRBV10-3	TRBJ2-2	AISPDRGWAGELF